The 26 T cell receptor beta chains below were found in one sample sequenced in a study of OX40 agonist ivuxolimab in advanced cancers. The protocol was immunoSEQ multiplex PCR, while the TCRdb copy is restricted to in-frame clones and leaves out a portion. The repertoire consists of 28,000 or so clones, with 80% to 90% occurring once and the leading ten covering over 35%. The sequencing here drew on CD4+ or CD8+ T cells sorted from blood, taken in a trial of the OX40 agonist ivuxolimab. These receptors were taken from an adult with an advanced solid tumor such as melanoma, head and neck, liver or kidney cancer.

The rearrangement links TRBV27 to TRBJ2-1; the D is unclear. The germline V and J ends were trimmed by 1 base and 5 bases, with 9 bases remaining between them. Germline CDR1 and CDR2: MNHEY and SMNVEV (reference sequence). This CDR3 region has 14 residues. The CDR3 reads CASSLWSTNNEQFF. The CDR3 DNA reads as TGTGCCAGCAGTTTATGGTCTACTAACAATGAGCAGTTCTTC.

This chain connects TRBV9 to TRBJ2-7; 8 positions match TRBD1. The V gene end was trimmed by 0 bases and the J gene end by 5 bases; junction bases not matched to a gene: 7. The CDR3 extends over 15 amino acids. CDR1 is SGDLS and CDR2 is YYNGEE in the germline V gene. The CDR3 protein is CASSVAWQGAHEQYF. CDR3 DNA: TGTGCCAGCAGCGTAGCTTGGCAGGGGGCCCACGAGCAGTACTTC. The variable domain in full, with the rest retrieved from reference TRBV9 and TRBJ2-7, is DSGVTQTPKHLITATGQRVTLRCSPRSGDLSVYWYQQSLDQGLQFLIQYYNGEERAKGNILERFSAQQFPDLHSELNLSSLELGDSALYFCASSVAWQGAHEQYFGPGTRLTVT.

The sample holds one count of this clone. The chain combines TRBV9 with TRBJ2-2; maybe TRBD2 (5 bases). CDR3 length equals 15 residues. V was cut by 0 bases and J by 5 bases, with 11 bases left in between. Germline V gives CDR1 SGDLS, CDR2 YYNGEE. The CDR3 DNA sequence: TGTGCCAGCAGCGTAGTGGGGAGTCGGACCGGGGAGCTGTTTTTT. This sequence encodes CASSVVGSRTGELFF.

This chain connects TRBV9 to TRBJ1-3, with D unclear. CDR1 SGDLS and CDR2 YYNGEE come from the germline V gene. The CDR3 runs to 15 residues. Trimming cost V 0 bases and J 1 base, with 8 bases left between them. The CDR3, as DNA: TGTGCCAGCAGCGTAGGGGTGGGGTCTGGAAACACCATATATTTT. Residues: CASSVGVGSGNTIYF.

The chain links TRBV27 to TRBJ2-1; 8 nucleotides line up with TRBD2. Germline V gene data show CDR1 as MNHEY and CDR2 as SMNVEV (reference sequence). The CDR3 is 16 amino acids. V lost 3 bases, J lost 7 bases, and 11 bases stayed unmatched. DNA for the CDR3: TGTGCCAGCAGTTTCATAGCGGGATTAAGGTCGAATGAGCAGTTCTTC. The encoded protein is CASSFIAGLRSNEQFF.

V and J are TRBV5-1 and TRBJ2-7; TRBD2 aligns across 7 bases. Germline CDR1 SGHRS, CDR2 YFSETQ. Trimming took 5 bases from V and 6 from J; bases not matched to a gene: 5. This CDR3 is 12 amino acids long. The CDR3 is CASRTGGSEQYF. The CDR3 DNA sequence: TGCGCCAGCAGGACGGGCGGGAGCGAGCAGTACTTC.

The chain links TRBV5-4 to TRBJ2-7, with a possible D match to TRBD2 (6 bases). Germline CDR1 SGHNT, CDR2 YYREEE (reference sequence). This CDR3 contains 14 residues. V gave up 3 bases and J gave up 0 bases, with 10 bases separating them. The CDR3 is CASSWDLYSYEQYF. CDR3 nucleotides: TGTGCCAGCAGCTGGGACTTGTACTCCTACGAGCAGTACTTC.

The genes are TRBV11-2 and TRBJ2-1; 7 bases are shared with TRBD2. V gave up 1 base and J gave up 6 bases; unmatched junction bases: 6. CDR3 length: 15 residues. CDR1 is SGHAT and CDR2 is FQNNGV in the germline V gene. The CDR3 DNA follows: TGTGCCAGCAGCTTAGTTTATTGGACTAGCAATGAGCAGTTCTTC. Translating it yields CASSLVYWTSNEQFF.

This clone appeared a few times. Written as DNA, the CDR3 is TGTGCCAGCAGCCAAGGTAACAGGGCCTACGAGCAGTACTTC. Its translation: CASSQGNRAYEQYF. This sequence joins TRBV4-2 and TRBJ2-7, with a possible D match to TRBD1 (6 bases). V gave up 1 base and J gave up 2 bases, with 9 bases separating them. This CDR3 has 14 amino acids. The germline V gene encodes CDR1 LGHNA and CDR2 YNFKEQ.

This sequence joins TRBV7-9 and TRBJ1-1; weak D call: TRBD1 (5 bases). The germline gives CDR1 SEHNR, CDR2 FQNEAQ (reference sequence). The CDR3 has 16 residues. V was shortened by 5 bases and J by 1 base, with 17 bases between the two germline ends. CDR3 coding DNA: TGTGCCAGCAGCCAGCGGGGACGGGGAGAGAACACTGAAGCTTTCTTT. This sequence encodes CASSQRGRGENTEAFF.

V is TRBV4-2 and J is TRBJ2-2, with D possibly TRBD2 on 6 matching bases. The V gene lost 4 bases and the J gene lost 0 bases, with 6 bases spanning the gap. The CDR3 length is 14 residues. CDR1 and CDR2 (germline): LGHNA, YNFKEQ. The CDR3 nucleotides are TGTGCCAGCAGCCGACTAGCGAACACCGGGGAGCTGTTTTTT. Residues: CASSRLANTGELFF.

The rearrangement joins TRBV6-5 to TRBJ1-1; no clear D gene. The V gene's germline CDR1 is MNHEY and CDR2 SVGAGI. The CDR3 sequence is 16 residues long. V lost 2 bases to trimming and J lost 1 base, with 14 bases between them. CDR3 amino acids: CASSYPPRAGNTEAFF. CDR3 nucleotide sequence: TGTGCCAGCAGTTACCCACCCCGAGCGGGGAACACTGAAGCTTTCTTT.

This chain links TRBV29-1 with TRBJ2-3, with TRBD1 matching over 8 bases. Per the germline V gene, CDR1 is SQVTM and CDR2 is ANQGSEA. Trimming at V came to 4 bases and at J to 4 bases, leaving 16 bases not matched to a gene. The CDR3 sequence is 17 residues long. CDR3 sequence reads: CSVAGQGAEILPDTQYF. CDR3 sequence (DNA): TGCAGCGTTGCAGGGCAGGGGGCGGAGATCTTGCCAGATACGCAGTATTTT.

The V and J genes are TRBV27 and TRBJ2-7, with D possibly matching TRBD2 (5 bases). The CDR3 sequence is 13 residues long. Per germline, CDR1 MNHEY and CDR2 SMNVEV (reference sequence). The V end lost 6 bases, the J end lost 2 bases, and 11 bases lay between the germline ends. CDR3 nucleotide sequence: TGTGCCAGCAGCTTTAGCGCAGCCTACGAGCAGTACTTC. Amino acids: CASSFSAAYEQYF.

The chain carries TRBV9 and TRBJ1-2; no definite D call. The CDR3 spans 13 residues. CDR1 and CDR2 from the germline V gene are SGDLS and YYNGEE. Trimming removed 0 bases at V and 8 bases at J, with 11 bases between. In nucleotides, the CDR3 is TGTGCCAGCAGCGTAGGGTTGAGGGAGGGCTACACCTTC. As protein: CASSVGLREGYTF. Full variable domain (remainder filled in from reference TRBV9 and TRBJ1-2): DSGVTQTPKHLITATGQRVTLRCSPRSGDLSVYWYQQSLDQGLQFLIQYYNGEERAKGNILERFSAQQFPDLHSELNLSSLELGDSALYFCASSVGLREGYTFGSGTRLTVV.

The chain is built from TRBV6-4 and TRBJ2-1, with D possibly TRBD2 on 6 matching bases. Germline V CDR1 and CDR2: MRHNA, SNTAGT. Trimming stripped 0 bases from V and 5 bases from J, with 11 bases between. The CDR3 consists of 15 residues. DNA for the CDR3: TGTGCCAGCAGTGACTCTAGCGGAGGGAACAATGAGCAGTTCTTC. Its translation is CASSDSSGGNNEQFF.

The genes are TRBV21-1 and TRBJ2-1; no check of the table's D call, TRBD2, against the DNA was made. TRBV21-1 is classified as a pseudogene. The CDR3 spans 20 residues. The CDR3 spells CASSKGGGLADPLPYNEQFF. CDR3 DNA sequence: TGTGCCAGCAGCAAAGGAGGCGGGCTAGCGGATCCACTTCCCTACAATGAGCAGTTCTTC.

The V and J genes are TRBV10-3 and TRBJ2-3, with D perhaps TRBD1 (6 bases). CDR1 is ENHRY and CDR2 is SYGVKD in the germline V gene. This CDR3 is 15 amino acids long. Trimming took off 4 bases at V and 0 bases at J, with 11 bases between the two ends. The CDR3: CAISGTETSTDTQYF. CDR3 sequence (DNA): TGTGCCATCAGTGGGACAGAAACTAGCACAGATACGCAGTATTTT.

This clone has only one observation. This sequence joins TRBV27 and TRBJ2-1; no firm D call. V was shortened by 7 bases and J by 2 bases, with 12 bases between the two germline ends. Germline-derived CDR1 and CDR2 are MNHEY and SMNVEV (reference sequence). This CDR3 spans 14 amino acids. The CDR3 loop is CASIPPGAYNEQFF. The CDR3 nucleotides read TGTGCCAGCATCCCGCCTGGCGCCTACAATGAGCAGTTCTTC.

This chain uses TRBV13 with TRBJ1-2; tentatively, D is TRBD1 (6 bases). Trimming removed 4 bases from V and 8 bases from J, with 17 bases in between. CDR1 PRHDT and CDR2 FYEKMQ come from the germline V gene (reference sequence). This CDR3 is built from 14 residues. Here the CDR3 DNA reads TGTGCCAGCAGCTCCCTCAATGAGGGGGGAGGCTACACCTTC. Protein sequence: CASSSLNEGGGYTF.

This clone was counted once. The rearrangement uses TRBV6-6 and TRBJ2-5; D is undetermined. The DNA matches TRBJ2-7 better at its end, which makes the J call doubtful. Germline CDR1 reads MNHNY; CDR2 reads SVGAGI (reference sequence). The CDR3 length is 16 residues. This chain's CDR3 is CASSYPPDGVDYEQYF. CDR3 in DNA: TGTGCCAGCAGTTACCCTCCGGATGGGGTAGACTACGAGCAGTACTTC.

The chain recombines TRBV6-1 with TRBJ1-1; 8 bases are a match to TRBD1. The length of the CDR3 is 14 residues. Germline lookup yields CDR1 MNHNS and CDR2 SASEGT. V shed 7 bases, J shed 4 bases, and the junction held 8 bases outside the gene matches. The CDR3: CASKSRGQGTEAFF. The CDR3, as DNA: TGTGCCAGCAAATCCAGGGGGCAGGGCACTGAAGCTTTCTTT.

The chain recombines TRBV4-1 with TRBJ2-1; D gene ambiguous. Between the trimmed V and J ends, which lost 4 bases and 4 bases, there was a span of 8 bases. Germline CDR1 and CDR2: MGHRA and YSYEKL. The CDR3 contains 13 residues. The chain's CDR3 is CASSLIGYNEQFF. Written as DNA, the CDR3 is TGCGCCAGCAGCCTAATAGGATACAATGAGCAGTTCTTC.

The genes are TRBV30 and TRBJ2-2; no clear D. The CDR3 covers 13 residues. In germline, CDR1 is GTSNPN, CDR2 SVGIG (reference sequence). Trimming cost V 4 bases and J 3 bases, with 9 bases left between them. CDR3 residues: CAWTDRDTGELFF. The CDR3 region has the DNA TGTGCCTGGACGGACCGGGACACCGGGGAGCTGTTTTTT.

The J gene is TRBJ2-5, the V gene TRBV5-1; D may correspond to TRBD1 or TRBD2 (5 bases each). Germline V gene data show CDR1 as SGHRS and CDR2 as YFSETQ. V lost 0 bases and J lost 5, with 11 bases in between. CDR3 size: 14 residues. In DNA form, the CDR3 reads TGCGCCAGCAGCTTGGAAGGGGAGATCGAGACCCAGTACTTC. Translated, it gives CASSLEGEIETQYF.

This chain links TRBV7-2 with TRBJ2-5; 7 nucleotides line up with TRBD2. The DNA end is a closer match to TRBJ2-7, so the J assignment may be wrong. The CDR3 totals 15 residues. Germline V gene sequence: CDR1 SGHTA, CDR2 FQGNSA. For the CDR3, the DNA is TGTGCCAGCAGCTTAGTATCGGGAGGATCCTACGAGCAGTACTTC. Its translation is CASSLVSGGSYEQYF.